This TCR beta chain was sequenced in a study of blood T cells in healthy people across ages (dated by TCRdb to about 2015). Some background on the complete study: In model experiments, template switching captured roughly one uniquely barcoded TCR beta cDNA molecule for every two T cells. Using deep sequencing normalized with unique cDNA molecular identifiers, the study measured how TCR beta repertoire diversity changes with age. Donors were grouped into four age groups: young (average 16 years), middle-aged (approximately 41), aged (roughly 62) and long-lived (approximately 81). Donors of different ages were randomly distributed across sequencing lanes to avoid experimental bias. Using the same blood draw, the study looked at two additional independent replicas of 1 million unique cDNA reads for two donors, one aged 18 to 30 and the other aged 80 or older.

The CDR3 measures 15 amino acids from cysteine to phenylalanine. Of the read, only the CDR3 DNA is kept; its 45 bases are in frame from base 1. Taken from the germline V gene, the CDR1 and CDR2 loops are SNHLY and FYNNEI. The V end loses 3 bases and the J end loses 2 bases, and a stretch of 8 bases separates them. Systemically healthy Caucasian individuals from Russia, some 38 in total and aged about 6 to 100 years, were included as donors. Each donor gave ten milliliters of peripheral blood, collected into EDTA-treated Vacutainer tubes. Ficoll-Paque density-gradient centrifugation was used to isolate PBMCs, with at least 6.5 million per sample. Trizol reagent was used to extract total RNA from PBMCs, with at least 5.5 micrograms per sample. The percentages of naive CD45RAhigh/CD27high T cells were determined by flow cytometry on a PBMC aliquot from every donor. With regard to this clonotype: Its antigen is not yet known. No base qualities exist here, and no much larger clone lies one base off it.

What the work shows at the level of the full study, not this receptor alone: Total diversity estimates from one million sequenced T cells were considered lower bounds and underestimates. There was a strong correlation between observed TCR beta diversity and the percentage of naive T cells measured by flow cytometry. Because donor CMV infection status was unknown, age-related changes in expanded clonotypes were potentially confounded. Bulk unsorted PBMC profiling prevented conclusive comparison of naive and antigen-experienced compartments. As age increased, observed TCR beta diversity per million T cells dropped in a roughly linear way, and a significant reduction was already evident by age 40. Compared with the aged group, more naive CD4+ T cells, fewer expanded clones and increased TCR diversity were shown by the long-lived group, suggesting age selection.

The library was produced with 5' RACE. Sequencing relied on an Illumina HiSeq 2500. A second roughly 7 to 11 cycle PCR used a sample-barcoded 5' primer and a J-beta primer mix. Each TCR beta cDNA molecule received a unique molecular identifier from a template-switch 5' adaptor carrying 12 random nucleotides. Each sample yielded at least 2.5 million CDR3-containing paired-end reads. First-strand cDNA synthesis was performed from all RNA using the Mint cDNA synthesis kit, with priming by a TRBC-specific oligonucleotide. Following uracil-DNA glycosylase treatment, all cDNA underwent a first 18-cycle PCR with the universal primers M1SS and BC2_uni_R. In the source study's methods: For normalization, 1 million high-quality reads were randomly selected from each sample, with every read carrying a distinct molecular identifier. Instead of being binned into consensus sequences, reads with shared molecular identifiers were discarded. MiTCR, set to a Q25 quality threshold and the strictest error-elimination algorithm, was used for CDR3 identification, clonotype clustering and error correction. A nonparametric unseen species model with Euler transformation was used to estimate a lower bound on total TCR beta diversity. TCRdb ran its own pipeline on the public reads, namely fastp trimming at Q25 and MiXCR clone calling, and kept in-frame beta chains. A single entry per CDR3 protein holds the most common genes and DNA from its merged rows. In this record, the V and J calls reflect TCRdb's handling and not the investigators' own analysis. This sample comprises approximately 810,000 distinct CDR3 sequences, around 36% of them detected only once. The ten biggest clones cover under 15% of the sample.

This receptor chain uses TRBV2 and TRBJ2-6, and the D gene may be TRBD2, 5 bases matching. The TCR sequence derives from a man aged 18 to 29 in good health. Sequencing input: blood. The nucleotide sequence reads TGTGCCAGCAGTGAGGAGGATACTGGGGCCAACGTCCTGACTTTC. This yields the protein CASSEEDTGANVLTF.